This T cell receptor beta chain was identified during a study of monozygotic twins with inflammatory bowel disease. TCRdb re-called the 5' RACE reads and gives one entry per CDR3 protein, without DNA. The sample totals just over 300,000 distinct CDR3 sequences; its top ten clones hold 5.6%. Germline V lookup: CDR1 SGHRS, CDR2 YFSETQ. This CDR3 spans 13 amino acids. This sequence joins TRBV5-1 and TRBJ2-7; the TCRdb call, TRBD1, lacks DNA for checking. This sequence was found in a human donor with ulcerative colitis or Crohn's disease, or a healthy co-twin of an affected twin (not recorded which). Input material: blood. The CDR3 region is CASSQGFSYEQYF. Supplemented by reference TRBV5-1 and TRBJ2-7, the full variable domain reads KAGVTQTPRYLIKTRGQQVTLSCSPISGHRSVSWYQQTPGQGLQFLFEYFSETQRNKGNFPGRFSGRQFSNSRSEMNVSTLELGDSALYLCASSQGFSYEQYFGPGTRLTVT.